The rows below give T cell receptor beta chains drawn from one sample of a study of blood T cells in healthy people across ages. Via MiXCR, TCRdb re-called the 5' RACE reads, giving one row per CDR3 protein. Among around 650,000 distinct CDR3 sequences listed, roughly two fifths were seen once. Sequenced: blood. Receptor source: an elderly man in good health. CDR3s include the opening cysteine and the closing phenylalanine or tryptophan. Each record gives: D gene, V gene, clone size, J gene, CDR3 DNA, CDR3 protein. The D gene is left open where the match is weak. Not all rows give a size; the values are once, few, many and, for expanded clones, a class.

D: .
V: TRBV20-1
size: .
J: TRBJ2-7
DNA: TGCAGTGCTAGAGAGCAGGGATACGAGCAGTACTTC
CDR3: CSAREQGYEQYF

D: .
V: TRBV7-8
size: .
J: TRBJ2-5
DNA: TGTGCCAGCAGCTTTATCCCTCCCGGGGGGCCTAACACAGAGACCCAGTACTTC
CDR3: CASSFIPPGGPNTETQYF

D: TRBD2
V: TRBV20-1
size: .
J: TRBJ2-5
DNA: TGCAGTGCTAGTAAGCTAGCGGGAGGGTCCCAAGAGACCCAGTACTTC
CDR3: CSASKLAGGSQETQYF

D: .
V: TRBV12-3/TRBV12-4
size: .
J: TRBJ2-3
DNA: TGTGCCAGCCTGCGGGACAGCACAGATACGCAGTATTTT
CDR3: CASLRDSTDTQYF

D: .
V: TRBV20-1
size: .
J: TRBJ2-5
DNA: TGCAGTGCTAGAGATCCGACAGGCTCCCGGGAGACCCAGTACTTC
CDR3: CSARDPTGSRETQYF

D: .
V: TRBV12-3/TRBV12-4
size: many
J: TRBJ2-7
DNA: TGTGCCAGCAGTTTAGGACAGATCTACGAGCAGTACTTC
CDR3: CASSLGQIYEQYF

D: .
V: TRBV4-2
size: .
J: TRBJ2-5
DNA: TGTGCCAGCAGCCGAGCCGGGACTTCCGAAGAGACCCAGTACTTC
CDR3: CASSRAGTSEETQYF

D: .
V: TRBV30
size: .
J: TRBJ2-7
DNA: TGTGCCTGGAGTTTCTCTCAATACGAGCAGTACTTC
CDR3: CAWSFSQYEQYF

D: .
V: TRBV4-1
size: .
J: TRBJ1-2
DNA: TGCGCCAGCAGCCAAGGGTTGGGCTATGGCTACACCTTC
CDR3: CASSQGLGYGYTF

D: TRBD1
V: TRBV4-3
size: .
J: TRBJ2-7
DNA: TGCGCCAGCAGCCAAGATATGGGACAGCTCTACGAGCAGTACTTC
CDR3: CASSQDMGQLYEQYF

D: TRBD2
V: TRBV10-2
size: few
J: TRBJ2-7
DNA: TGCGCCAGCAGTACTAGCGGGACCTACGAGCAGTACTTC
CDR3: CASSTSGTYEQYF

D: .
V: TRBV6-1
size: .
J: TRBJ1-5
DNA: TGTGCCAGCAGTGATTTTCTTACCTCACCTAGCAATCAGCCCCAGCATTTT
CDR3: CASSDFLTSPSNQPQHF

D: .
V: TRBV20-1
size: .
J: TRBJ2-1
DNA: TGCAGTGCTAGAGAAACCAGGGGACCTAGCTCCTACAATGAGCAGTTCTTC
CDR3: CSARETRGPSSYNEQFF

D: TRBD2
V: TRBV10-2
size: .
J: TRBJ2-1
DNA: TGCGCCAGCAGTGAGGCTGCGGGGGTAAATTACAATGAGCAGTTCTTC
CDR3: CASSEAAGVNYNEQFF

D: .
V: TRBV21-1
size: many
J: TRBJ1-4
DNA: TGTGCCAGCAGCCCATGGACCGGTGAAAAACTGTTTTTT
CDR3: CASSPWTGEKLFF

D: .
V: TRBV18
size: .
J: TRBJ2-2
DNA: TGTGCCAGCTCACCACTCTCCACAGGGAGCAACACCGGGGAGCTGTTTTTT
CDR3: CASSPLSTGSNTGELFF

D: .
V: TRBV20-1
size: .
J: TRBJ2-5
DNA: TGCAGTGCTCCCTCTACAGTAGAAGAGACCCAGTACTTC
CDR3: CSAPSTVEETQYF

D: TRBD1
V: TRBV6-5
size: once
J: TRBJ2-1
DNA: TGTGCCAGCAGTTACGTGGGACAGGGGAGTGGAAGAGGGCACAATGAGCAGTTCTTC
CDR3: CASSYVGQGSGRGHNEQFF

D: .
V: TRBV12-3/TRBV12-4
size: .
J: TRBJ2-3
DNA: TGTGCCAGCAGTCGCCCAGGGAGTCCAGATACGCAGTATTTT
CDR3: CASSRPGSPDTQYF

D: .
V: TRBV20-1
size: .
J: TRBJ1-2
DNA: TGCAGTGCTAGAGAGATCGGTCCGGGAGGCTACACCTTC
CDR3: CSAREIGPGGYTF

D: .
V: TRBV14
size: .
J: TRBJ2-5
DNA: TGTGCCAGCAGCCAACGTAGCGGTCCCTCCTTTGGGACCCAGTACTTC
CDR3: CASSQRSGPSFGTQYF

D: TRBD1
V: TRBV7-2
size: few
J: TRBJ2-3
DNA: TGTGCCAGCAGCTTTCGACAGGGACCGGATACGCAGTATTTT
CDR3: CASSFRQGPDTQYF

D: TRBD1
V: TRBV7-9
size: few
J: TRBJ2-6
DNA: TGTGCCAGCAGCTTAGTGTCAGGGGGCCCCAGCTCTGGGGCCAACGTCCTGACTTTC
CDR3: CASSLVSGGPSSGANVLTF

D: TRBD1
V: TRBV6-5
size: .
J: TRBJ1-1
DNA: TGTGCCAGCTACCGGACAGGTGGCATGAACACTGAAGCTTTCTTT
CDR3: CASYRTGGMNTEAFF

D: .
V: TRBV29-1
size: .
J: TRBJ1-1
DNA: TGCAGCGTTGCCTCCTCGTCCACTAAAGCTTTCTTT
CDR3: CSVASSSTKAFF

D: .
V: TRBV28
size: many
J: TRBJ2-7
DNA: TGTGCCACCGGGGGAGAAGATGTCGGCGAGCAGTACTTC
CDR3: CATGGEDVGEQYF

D: .
V: TRBV30
size: few
J: TRBJ1-1
DNA: TGTGCCTGGAGTGTACGGGATCCCTGGGAAGCTTTCTTT
CDR3: CAWSVRDPWEAFF

D: .
V: TRBV7-2
size: .
J: TRBJ2-7
DNA: TGTGCCAGCAGCTTAGCCCAGGGCGCTTTGAGGTACGAGCAGTACTTC
CDR3: CASSLAQGALRYEQYF

D: TRBD2
V: TRBV12-3/TRBV12-4
size: few
J: TRBJ2-3
DNA: TGTGCCAGCAGTGGGGGGGGACTAGCGAAAAGCACAGATACGCAGTATTTT
CDR3: CASSGGGLAKSTDTQYF

D: .
V: TRBV2
size: few
J: TRBJ2-7
DNA: TGTGCCAGCAGTACAGGGTTCGTCTACGAGCAGTACTTC
CDR3: CASSTGFVYEQYF

D: TRBD1
V: TRBV20-1
size: .
J: TRBJ2-3
DNA: TGCAGTGTCAATCCCACGGGGCAGGGGGGCACAGATACGCAGTATTTT
CDR3: CSVNPTGQGGTDTQYF

D: .
V: TRBV25-1
size: few
J: TRBJ1-2
DNA: TGTGCCAGCAGTGAATTAGGGCGCCCAAGAACAGGCTACACCTTC
CDR3: CASSELGRPRTGYTF

D: .
V: TRBV7-2
size: .
J: TRBJ1-1
DNA: TGTGCCAGCGGGACCAGGAACACTGAAGCTTTCTTT
CDR3: CASGTRNTEAFF

D: .
V: TRBV5-1
size: .
J: TRBJ2-1
DNA: TGCGCCAGCAGCTTGGTAGGAGTAAGGACCGATGAGCAGTTCTTC
CDR3: CASSLVGVRTDEQFF

D: .
V: TRBV6-5
size: .
J: TRBJ2-5
DNA: TGTACCAGCTGGCACAGGGCGGATAGGACCCAGTACTTC
CDR3: CTSWHRADRTQYF

D: .
V: TRBV7-6
size: .
J: TRBJ1-4
DNA: TGTGCCAGCAGCTTAGTTGGCGGAATATTTACTAATGAAAAACTGTTTTTT
CDR3: CASSLVGGIFTNEKLFF

D: .
V: TRBV6-2/TRBV6-3
size: few
J: TRBJ2-3
DNA: TGTGCCAGCAGCCCCTTCGGGGGCCCAGATACGCAGTATTTT
CDR3: CASSPFGGPDTQYF

D: TRBD2
V: TRBV7-2
size: .
J: TRBJ2-2
DNA: TGTGCCAGCAGCTTATCCAGCGGGAGGGCCACGAACACCGGGGAGCTGTTTTTT
CDR3: CASSLSSGRATNTGELFF

D: .
V: TRBV6-1
size: .
J: TRBJ2-3
DNA: TGTGCCAGCAGCGAGTCAGCGACAGATACGCAGTATTTT
CDR3: CASSESATDTQYF

D: .
V: TRBV7-2
size: .
J: TRBJ1-4
DNA: TGTGCCAGCAGCTTAGGGTGGAGGGGAAACGAAGAACTGTTTTTT
CDR3: CASSLGWRGNEELFF

D: .
V: TRBV29-1
size: many
J: TRBJ2-5
DNA: TGCAGCGTTGTTGGCCAAGAGACCCAGTACTTC
CDR3: CSVVGQETQYF

D: .
V: TRBV2
size: few
J: TRBJ2-7
DNA: TGTGCCAGCAAGGATCTCTCCTACGAGCAGTACTTC
CDR3: CASKDLSYEQYF

D: .
V: TRBV4-1
size: many
J: TRBJ2-7
DNA: TGCGCCAGCAGCCAAGACCAGGGCTACGAGCAGTACTTC
CDR3: CASSQDQGYEQYF

D: TRBD2
V: TRBV7-9
size: .
J: TRBJ2-1
DNA: TGTGCCAGCAGCTTAGAAGCGGGGGGTTTTGATGAGCAGTTCTTC
CDR3: CASSLEAGGFDEQFF

D: TRBD2
V: TRBV15
size: few
J: TRBJ2-7
DNA: TGTGTCACCAGCAGAGGCCCTAGCGGGAGTCCAAACTCCTACGAGCAGTACTTC
CDR3: CVTSRGPSGSPNSYEQYF

D: .
V: TRBV29-1
size: many
J: TRBJ2-3
DNA: TGCAGCCTCCTCTCTCCCGACCATACGCAGTATTTT
CDR3: CSLLSPDHTQYF

D: .
V: TRBV20-1
size: few
J: TRBJ2-3
DNA: TGCAGTGCCACGAGAAAAGATACGCAGTATTTT
CDR3: CSATRKDTQYF

D: .
V: TRBV7-3
size: .
J: TRBJ2-3
DNA: TGTGCCAGCAGCCCAACGGCGCGTAGCACAGATACGCAGTATTTT
CDR3: CASSPTARSTDTQYF

D: TRBD1
V: TRBV5-6
size: .
J: TRBJ2-7
DNA: TGTGCCAGCAGCTTGTGGGACAGGCGGGCCTACGAGCAGTACTTC
CDR3: CASSLWDRRAYEQYF

D: .
V: TRBV9
size: .
J: TRBJ1-1
DNA: TGTGCCAGCAGCGTAGTGGCGGGGGGCGACACTGAAGCTTTCTTT
CDR3: CASSVVAGGDTEAFF

D: TRBD1
V: TRBV4-3
size: .
J: TRBJ2-5
DNA: TGCGCCAGCAGCCAAGGACCCGGGACAGGGGGCAATGAGCAGTACTTC
CDR3: CASSQGPGTGGNEQYF

D: .
V: TRBV6-6
size: many
J: TRBJ2-7
DNA: TGTGCCAGCAGGGGGGGGCTAACCTACGAGCAGTACTTC
CDR3: CASRGGLTYEQYF

D: TRBD2
V: TRBV7-2
size: .
J: TRBJ2-1
DNA: TGTGCCAGCAGCGCCCAGGGACTAGGAGAAGAGCAGTTCTTC
CDR3: CASSAQGLGEEQFF

D: .
V: TRBV4-1
size: .
J: TRBJ2-7
DNA: TGCGCCAGCAGCCAAGATCGGGTCGGCGGGACCGGCAGCTCCTACAATGAGCAGTACTTC
CDR3: CASSQDRVGGTGSSYNEQYF

D: .
V: TRBV27
size: .
J: TRBJ1-1
DNA: TGTGCCAGCAGTCCCTCCAGGACGTACACTGAAGCTTTCTTT
CDR3: CASSPSRTYTEAFF

D: .
V: TRBV28
size: few
J: TRBJ2-2
DNA: TGTGCCAGCAGTTTGGATTCGCGGAACACCGGGGAGCTGTTTTTT
CDR3: CASSLDSRNTGELFF

D: .
V: TRBV5-1
size: few
J: TRBJ2-5
DNA: TGCGCCAGCAGCTTGGATTTGTCGGTAGGGGTAGAGACCCAGTACTTC
CDR3: CASSLDLSVGVETQYF

D: TRBD2
V: TRBV20-1
size: .
J: TRBJ2-1
DNA: TGCAGTGCTATCCGGACTAGCGGGGGGGGATACAATGAGCAGTTCTTC
CDR3: CSAIRTSGGGYNEQFF

D: .
V: TRBV6-2/TRBV6-3
size: .
J: TRBJ1-1
DNA: TGTGCCAGCAGTTACTCGGACAGAATAAACACTGAAGCTTTCTTT
CDR3: CASSYSDRINTEAFF